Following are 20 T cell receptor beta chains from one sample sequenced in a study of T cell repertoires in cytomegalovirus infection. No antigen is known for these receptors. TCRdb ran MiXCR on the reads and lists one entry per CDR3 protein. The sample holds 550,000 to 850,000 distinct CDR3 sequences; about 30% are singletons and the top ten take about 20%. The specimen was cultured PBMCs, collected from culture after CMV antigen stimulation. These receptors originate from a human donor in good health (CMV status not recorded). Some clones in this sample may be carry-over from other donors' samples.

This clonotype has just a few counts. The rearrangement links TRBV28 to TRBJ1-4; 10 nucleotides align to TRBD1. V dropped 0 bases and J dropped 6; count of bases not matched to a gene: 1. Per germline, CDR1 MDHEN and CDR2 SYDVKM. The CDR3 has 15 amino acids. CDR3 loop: CASSLWGQGYEKLFF. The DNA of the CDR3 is TGTGCCAGCAGTTTATGGGGACAGGGGTATGAAAAACTGTTTTTT.

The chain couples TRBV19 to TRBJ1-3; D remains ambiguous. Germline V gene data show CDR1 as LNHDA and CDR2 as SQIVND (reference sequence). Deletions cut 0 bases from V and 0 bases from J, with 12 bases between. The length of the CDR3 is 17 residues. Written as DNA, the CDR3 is TGTGCCAGTAGTATAGAATGGACGGCGGTCTCTGGAAACACCATATATTTT. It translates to CASSIEWTAVSGNTIYF.

Written as DNA, the CDR3 is TGTGCCAGCAGCTCTACGTTAGCCGAGACAGATACGCAGTATTTT. Translation: CASSSTLAETDTQYF. V and J are TRBV7-6 and TRBJ2-3; D is undetermined. Germline lookup yields CDR1 SGHVS and CDR2 FNYEAQ. Trimming removed 4 bases from V and 3 bases from J, with 14 bases in between. The CDR3 is 15 residues long.

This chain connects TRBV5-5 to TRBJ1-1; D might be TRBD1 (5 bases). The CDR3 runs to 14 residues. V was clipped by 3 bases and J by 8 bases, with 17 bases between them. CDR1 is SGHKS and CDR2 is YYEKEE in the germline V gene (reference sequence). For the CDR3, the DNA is TGTGCCAGCAGCTCCTTCACGGGACGGCGAGAAGCTTTCTTT. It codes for CASSSFTGRREAFF.

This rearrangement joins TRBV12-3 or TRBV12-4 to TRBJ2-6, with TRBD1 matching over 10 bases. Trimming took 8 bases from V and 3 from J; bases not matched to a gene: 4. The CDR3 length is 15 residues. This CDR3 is CASGDRGDGANVLTF. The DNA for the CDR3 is TGTGCCAGCGGGGACAGGGGCGATGGGGCCAACGTCCTGACTTTC.

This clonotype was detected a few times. CDR3 region: CASSADNSYNEQFF. CDR3 bases: TGTGCCAGCAGCGCAGACAACTCCTACAATGAGCAGTTCTTC. The chain combines TRBV7-2 with TRBJ2-1, with no clear D. This CDR3 region has 14 residues. Germline assignment: CDR1 SGHTA and CDR2 FQGNSA. The germline V and J ends were trimmed by 5 bases and 0 bases, with 8 bases remaining between them. The whole variable domain, remainder taken from reference TRBV7-2 and TRBJ2-1, is GAGVSQSPSNKVTEKGKDVELRCDPISGHTALYWYRQSLGQGLEFLIYFQGNSAPDKSGLPSDRFSAERTGGSVSTLTIQRTQQEDSAVYLCASSADNSYNEQFFGPGTRLTVL.

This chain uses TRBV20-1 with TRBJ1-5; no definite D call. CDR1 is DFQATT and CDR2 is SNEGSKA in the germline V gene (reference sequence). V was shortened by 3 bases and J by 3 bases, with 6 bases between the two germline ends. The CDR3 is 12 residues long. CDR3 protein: CSARAFNQPQHF. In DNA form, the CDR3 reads TGCAGTGCTAGGGCCTTCAATCAGCCCCAGCATTTT.

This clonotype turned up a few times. CDR3 sequence: CASSTTGGLYNEQFF. The CDR3, as DNA: TGTGCCAGTAGTACCACAGGGGGCCTTTACAATGAGCAGTTCTTC. The rearrangement uses TRBV19 and TRBJ2-1; 9 positions agree with TRBD1. The CDR3 is made up of 15 amino acids. V dropped 4 bases and J dropped 4; count of bases not matched to a gene: 5. Germline CDR1 reads LNHDA; CDR2 reads SQIVND (reference sequence).

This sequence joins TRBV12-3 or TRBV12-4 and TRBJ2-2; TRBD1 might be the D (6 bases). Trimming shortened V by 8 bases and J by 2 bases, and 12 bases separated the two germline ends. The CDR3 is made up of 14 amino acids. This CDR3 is CASADSYNTGELFF. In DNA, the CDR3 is TGTGCCAGCGCGGACAGCTATAACACCGGGGAGCTGTTTTTT.

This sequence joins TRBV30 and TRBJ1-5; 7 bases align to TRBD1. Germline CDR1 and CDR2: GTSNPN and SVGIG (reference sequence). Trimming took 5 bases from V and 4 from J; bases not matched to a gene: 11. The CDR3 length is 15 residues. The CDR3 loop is CAWARRGRGNQPQHF. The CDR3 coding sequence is TGTGCCTGGGCCAGAAGGGGGCGAGGGAATCAGCCCCAGCATTTT.

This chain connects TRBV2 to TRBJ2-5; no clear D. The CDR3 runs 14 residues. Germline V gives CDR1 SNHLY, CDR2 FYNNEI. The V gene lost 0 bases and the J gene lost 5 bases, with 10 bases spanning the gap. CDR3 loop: CASSEAGPRETQYF. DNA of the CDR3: TGTGCCAGCAGTGAAGCAGGCCCCAGGGAGACCCAGTACTTC.

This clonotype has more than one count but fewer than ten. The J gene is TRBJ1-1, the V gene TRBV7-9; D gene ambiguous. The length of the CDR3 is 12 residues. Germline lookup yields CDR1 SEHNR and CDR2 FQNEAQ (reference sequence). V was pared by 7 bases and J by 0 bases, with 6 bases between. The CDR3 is CASNGLNTEAFF. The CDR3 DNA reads TGTGCCAGCAACGGATTGAACACTGAAGCTTTCTTT.

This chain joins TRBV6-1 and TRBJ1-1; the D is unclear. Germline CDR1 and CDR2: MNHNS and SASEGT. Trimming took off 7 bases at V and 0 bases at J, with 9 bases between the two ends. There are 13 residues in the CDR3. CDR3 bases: TGTGCCAGCATTGAGGCAGTGAACACTGAAGCTTTCTTT. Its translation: CASIEAVNTEAFF.

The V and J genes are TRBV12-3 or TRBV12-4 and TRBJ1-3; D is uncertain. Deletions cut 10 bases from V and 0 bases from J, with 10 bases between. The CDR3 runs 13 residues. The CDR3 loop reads CATKSYSGNTIYF. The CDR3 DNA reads TGTGCCACCAAGTCTTACTCTGGAAACACCATATATTTT.

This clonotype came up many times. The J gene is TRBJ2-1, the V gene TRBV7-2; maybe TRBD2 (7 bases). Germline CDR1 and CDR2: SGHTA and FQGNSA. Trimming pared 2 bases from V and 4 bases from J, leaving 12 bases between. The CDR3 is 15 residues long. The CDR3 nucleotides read TGTGCCAGCAGCTTACTCGGGGGGACATACAATGAGCAGTTCTTC. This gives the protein CASSLLGGTYNEQFF. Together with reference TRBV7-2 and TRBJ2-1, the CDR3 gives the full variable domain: GAGVSQSPSNKVTEKGKDVELRCDPISGHTALYWYRQSLGQGLEFLIYFQGNSAPDKSGLPSDRFSAERTGGSVSTLTIQRTQQEDSAVYLCASSLLGGTYNEQFFGPGTRLTVL.

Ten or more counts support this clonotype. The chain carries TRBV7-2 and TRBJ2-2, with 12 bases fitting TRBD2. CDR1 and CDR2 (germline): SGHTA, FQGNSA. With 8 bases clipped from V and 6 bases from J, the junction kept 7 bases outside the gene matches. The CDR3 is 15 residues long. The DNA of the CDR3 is TGTGCCAGCTTACAGACTAGCGGGAGCGCCGGGGAGCTGTTTTTT. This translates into CASLQTSGSAGELFF.

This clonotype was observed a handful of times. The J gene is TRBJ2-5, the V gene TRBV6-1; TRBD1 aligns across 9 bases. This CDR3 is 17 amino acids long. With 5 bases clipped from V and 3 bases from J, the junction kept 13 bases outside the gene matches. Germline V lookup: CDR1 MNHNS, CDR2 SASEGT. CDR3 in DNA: TGTGCCAGCAGTCTAAGGACAGGGGCGATATCCAAAGAGACCCAGTACTTC. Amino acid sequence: CASSLRTGAISKETQYF.

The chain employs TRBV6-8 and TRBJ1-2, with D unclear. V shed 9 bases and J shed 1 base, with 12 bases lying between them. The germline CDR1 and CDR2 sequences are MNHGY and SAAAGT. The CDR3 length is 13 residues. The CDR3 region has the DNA TGTGCCAGTGGCCGAGAATATAACTATGGCTACACCTTC. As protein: CASGREYNYGYTF.

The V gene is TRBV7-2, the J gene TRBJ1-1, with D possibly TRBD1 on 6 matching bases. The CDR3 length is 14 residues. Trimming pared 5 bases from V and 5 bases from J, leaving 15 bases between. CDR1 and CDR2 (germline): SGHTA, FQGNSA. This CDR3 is CASSQLTQGTEAFF. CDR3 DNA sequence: TGTGCCAGCAGCCAGTTAACACAGGGAACTGAAGCTTTCTTT.

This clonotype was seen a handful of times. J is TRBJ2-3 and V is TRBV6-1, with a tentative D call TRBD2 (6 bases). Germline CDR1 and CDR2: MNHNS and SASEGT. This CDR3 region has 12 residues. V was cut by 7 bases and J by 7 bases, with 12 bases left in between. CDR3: CASTGGGYTQYF. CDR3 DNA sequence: TGTGCCAGCACCGGAGGAGGGTATACGCAGTATTTT.